The 9 T cell receptor beta chains below come from one sample, sequenced in a study of shared clonotypes between healthy human individuals (dated by TCRdb to between 2020 and 2021). The receptor library was made with the immunoSEQ multiplex PCR assay. Held by TCRdb, this immuneACCESS table contains in-frame sequences only and omits some clones. Under half of the omission traces to an unresolved V gene where checked; the cause of the rest is unknown. This sample lists roughly 2.6 million clones; over 85% were detected once. The ten most abundant clones make up roughly 0.14% of the sample. The material sequenced was naive CD4+ T cells sorted from blood. What the cell subset or site label conveys for this sample: CD45RA+ positively selected. The receptors here all came from a young man in good health.

Concerning this clone itself: The same CDR3 is also encoded by other DNA sequences in this sample. The V and J genes are TRBV7-2 and TRBJ2-5; D is unresolved. V was trimmed by 5 bases and J by 4 bases, leaving 8 bases between them. The CDR3 runs 12 residues. Germline V CDR1 and CDR2: SGHTA, FQGNSA. CDR3 protein: CASSPRGETQYF. CDR3 DNA sequence: TGTGCCAGCAGCCCTAGAGGAGAGACCCAGTACTTC.

As to this clone: Other DNA sequences in the same sample also yield this CDR3. J is TRBJ2-1 and V is TRBV18; 12 positions match TRBD2. J was trimmed by 6 bases and V by 3 bases; bases with no gene match: 3. This CDR3 region has 15 residues. Germline CDR1 reads KGHSH; CDR2 reads LQKENI. This CDR3 is CASSPGLAGLNEQFF. CDR3 coding DNA: TGTGCCAGCTCACCGGGACTAGCGGGTCTCAATGAGCAGTTCTTC.

The rearrangement links TRBV7-6 to TRBJ2-1; D is uncertain. The CDR3 is 15 residues long. Trimming cost V 2 bases and J 3 bases, with 11 bases left between them. From germline, CDR1 is SGHVS and CDR2 FNYEAQ. CDR3 region: CASSLPGPYYNEQFF. CDR3 DNA sequence: TGTGCCAGCAGCTTACCCGGACCCTACTACAATGAGCAGTTCTTC.

The rearrangement joins TRBV18 to TRBJ1-5; TRBD1 might be the D (5 bases). Trimming shortened V by 3 bases and J by 2 bases, and 14 bases separated the two germline ends. Per germline, CDR1 KGHSH and CDR2 LQKENI. The CDR3 sequence is 16 residues long. CDR3 region: CASSPGIRGGNQPQHF. The CDR3 DNA sequence: TGTGCCAGCTCACCTGGAATTAGAGGGGGCAATCAGCCCCAGCATTTT.

The chain employs TRBV6-1 and TRBJ2-1, with D perhaps matching TRBD2 (5 bases). The V end was cut by 5 bases, the J end by 4 bases, with 15 bases between. The germline gives CDR1 MNHNS, CDR2 SASEGT. The CDR3 runs to 15 residues. The CDR3 is CASSQRRAGYNEQFF. The DNA for the CDR3 is TGTGCCAGCAGTCAGCGGCGGGCCGGATACAATGAGCAGTTCTTC.

This clone showed up just once. The gene calls are TRBV5-4 and TRBJ1-2; 9 bases agree with TRBD1. J gave up 7 bases and V 2 bases, and 6 bases lay outside the gene matches. CDR3 size: 14 residues. CDR1 and CDR2 from the germline V gene are SGHNT and YYREEE (reference sequence). The CDR3 nucleotides are TGTGCCAGCAGCTTCACAGGGGGCGTGAGTGGCTACACCTTC. The encoded protein is CASSFTGGVSGYTF.

A note on this clone: This sample includes further DNA sequences coding for the same CDR3. The chain recombines TRBV5-1 with TRBJ2-7, with 7 nucleotides matching TRBD2. CDR3 length equals 14 residues. CDR1 is SGHRS, CDR2 YFSETQ, per germline. The V and J ends lost 1 base and 4 bases, in that order; junction bases with no gene match: 5. This chain's CDR3 is CASSLTAGVYEQYF. CDR3 DNA sequence: TGCGCCAGCAGCTTGACCGCGGGAGTATACGAGCAGTACTTC. The variable domain in full, with the rest retrieved from reference TRBV5-1 and TRBJ2-7, is KAGVTQTPRYLIKTRGQQVTLSCSPISGHRSVSWYQQTPGQGLQFLFEYFSETQRNKGNFPGRFSGRQFSNSRSEMNVSTLELGDSALYLCASSLTAGVYEQYFGPGTRLTVT.

The chain is built from TRBV7-2 and TRBJ2-1; no firm D call. Germline CDR1 and CDR2: SGHTA and FQGNSA. V lost 3 bases and J 6 bases, leaving 9 bases between the germline ends. CDR3 size: 13 residues. Here the CDR3 reads CASSFVPTNEQFF. In nucleotides, the CDR3 is TGTGCCAGCAGCTTTGTGCCTACCAATGAGCAGTTCTTC.

The rearrangement uses TRBV6-6 and TRBJ2-7; D perhaps matches TRBD1 (6 bases). CDR3 length: 16 amino acids. The germline CDR1 and CDR2 sequences are MNHNY and SVGAGI (reference sequence). V shed 8 bases and J shed 0 bases, with 20 bases lying between them. CDR3 in DNA: TGTGCCAGCGGACCTACTAGGACAGTTCGCTCCTACGAGCAGTACTTC. Its translation is CASGPTRTVRSYEQYF.